The 28 T cell receptor beta chains below all came from one sample that was sequenced in a study of T cell changes during pregnancy in multiple sclerosis. Libraries were prepared by immunoSEQ multiplex PCR; TCRdb keeps only in-frame clonotypes and omits some of them. The table records some 40,000 clones, about 90% of them present only once. The specimen comprised CD4+ T cells from peripheral blood mononuclear cells, sampled in the third trimester of pregnancy. The receptors derive from a female donor in good health, enrolled as a control in a pregnancy study.

V gene TRBV12-5 combines with J gene TRBJ1-2; 9 nucleotides agree with TRBD1. Germline V gene sequence: CDR1 LGHNT, CDR2 FRNRAP. Losses at the gene ends were 5 bases for V and 4 bases for J; bases not matched to a gene: 11. The CDR3 extends over 16 amino acids. The CDR3 spells CASGMTGGGGLYGYTF. The DNA for the CDR3 is TGTGCTAGTGGTATGACAGGGGGGGGTGGCCTCTATGGCTACACCTTC. Together with reference TRBV12-5 and TRBJ1-2, the CDR3 gives the full variable domain: DARVTQTPRHKVTEMGQEVTMRCQPILGHNTVFWYRQTMMQGLELLAYFRNRAPLDDSGMPKDRFSAEMPDATLATLKIQPSEPRDSAVYFCASGMTGGGGLYGYTFGSGTRLTVV.

V usage is TRBV5-4 and J usage is TRBJ1-2; 8 nucleotides match TRBD1. The CDR3 runs to 16 residues. The germline V gene encodes CDR1 SGHNT and CDR2 YYREEE (reference sequence). Trimming removed 4 bases from V and 1 base from J; junction bases left unmatched: 9. The CDR3 here is CASSPAGGWGNYGYTF. The CDR3, as DNA: TGTGCCAGCAGCCCCGCAGGGGGCTGGGGTAACTATGGCTACACCTTC.

The CDR3 region is CASSLEGRGEQFF. In DNA form, the CDR3 reads TGTGCCAGCAGCTTAGAAGGTCGAGGGGAGCAGTTCTTC. V gene TRBV11-3 combines with J gene TRBJ2-1; possibly TRBD2 for D (5 bases). Germline lookup yields CDR1 SGHNT and CDR2 YENEEA. The CDR3 runs to 13 residues. The V end was cut by 0 bases, the J end by 10 bases, with 10 bases between.

The chain recombines TRBV27 with TRBJ2-7; 8 nucleotides match TRBD1. The V gene's germline CDR1 is MNHEY and CDR2 SMNVEV (reference sequence). The CDR3 has 14 residues. V shed 1 base, J shed 3 bases, and the junction held 2 bases outside the gene matches. Here the CDR3 reads CASSLFTGGYEQYF. In nucleotides, the CDR3 is TGTGCCAGCAGTTTATTCACAGGGGGCTACGAGCAGTACTTC.

The rearrangement links TRBV5-1 to TRBJ1-1; 10 bases are a match to TRBD1. V shed 3 bases, J shed 5 bases, and the junction held 10 bases outside the gene matches. Germline CDR1 and CDR2: SGHRS and YFSETQ. CDR3 length equals 16 residues. The CDR3 DNA reads TGCGCCAGCAGCTCGCGGGACAGGGGTTTGAGTACTGAAGCTTTCTTT. This codes for CASSSRDRGLSTEAFF.

The chain has TRBV19 and TRBJ1-2; TRBD1 matches at 12 bases. The germline gives CDR1 LNHDA, CDR2 SQIVND (reference sequence). V dropped 9 bases and J dropped 7; count of bases not matched to a gene: 6. The CDR3 extends over 13 amino acids. CDR3 DNA sequence: TGTGCCAGCGCCCGGGACAGGGGGCTTGGCTACACCTTC. Protein: CASARDRGLGYTF.

This chain connects TRBV29-1 to TRBJ2-5, with D perhaps matching TRBD1 (5 bases). The germline gives CDR1 SQVTM, CDR2 ANQGSEA. The V end was cut by 1 base, the J end by 6 bases, with 9 bases between. This CDR3 region has 12 residues. The chain's CDR3 is CSVEAMGQTQYF. As DNA, the CDR3 is TGCAGCGTTGAAGCCATGGGGCAGACCCAGTACTTC.

CDR3 in amino acids: CASSTRRSGSGEEQFF. DNA for the CDR3: TGTGCCAGCAGTACGCGGCGCTCTGGATCCGGTGAGGAGCAGTTCTTC. The chain uses TRBV27 and TRBJ2-1; D unclear. CDR3 length: 16 amino acids. The ends were cut back, 5 bases at V and 10 bases at J, with 24 bases in the middle. Germline V CDR1 and CDR2: MNHEY, SMNVEV (reference sequence).

The V call is TRBV7-8, the J call TRBJ2-1; D is undetermined. The CDR3 runs to 13 residues. The germline V gene encodes CDR1 SGHVS and CDR2 FQNEAQ. Trimming shortened V by 1 base and J by 4 bases, and 5 bases separated the two germline ends. In DNA form, the CDR3 reads TGTGCCAGCAGCTTAGATCGTTACAATGAGCAGTTCTTC. It yields the protein CASSLDRYNEQFF.

The chain carries TRBV30 and TRBJ1-3; TRBD1 agrees at 10 bases. V trimming: 3 bases; J trimming: 1 base; junction bases outside the gene matches: 0. Germline CDR1 GTSNPN, CDR2 SVGIG (reference sequence). The CDR3 runs to 14 residues. The CDR3 nucleotides are TGTGCCTGGAGGGACAGGGGGTCTGGAAACACCATATATTTT. Translating gives CAWRDRGSGNTIYF.

The J gene is TRBJ2-5, the V gene TRBV19; D might be TRBD2 (5 bases). V was trimmed by 3 bases and J by 1 base, leaving 12 bases between them. This CDR3 spans 15 amino acids. CDR1 and CDR2 (germline): LNHDA, SQIVND (reference sequence). The CDR3 sequence is CASSIGGLIQETQYF. In DNA, the CDR3 is TGTGCCAGTAGTATTGGAGGACTGATCCAAGAGACCCAGTACTTC.

V and J are TRBV2 and TRBJ2-7; no clear D. The germline V and J ends were trimmed by 4 bases and 0 bases, with 10 bases remaining between them. Germline-derived CDR1 and CDR2 are SNHLY and FYNNEI. The CDR3 totals 14 residues. The CDR3 bases are TGTGCCAGCAGTGTGCTACAGCACTCCTACGAGCAGTACTTC. Translation gives CASSVLQHSYEQYF.

This chain links TRBV5-4 with TRBJ2-7; 9 bases fit TRBD2. CDR1 and CDR2 (germline): SGHNT, YYREEE (reference sequence). The CDR3 length is 16 residues. V shed 3 bases and J 2 bases; nucleotides not matched to a gene: 9. The CDR3 DNA follows: TGTGCCAGCAGCTCCTACGGCGGGGGGGAACCCTACGAGCAGTACTTC. This gives the protein CASSSYGGGEPYEQYF.

This clone was counted once. The J gene is TRBJ2-1, the V gene TRBV9; D possibly corresponds to TRBD2 (7 bases). Per germline, CDR1 SGDLS and CDR2 YYNGEE. The length of the CDR3 is 14 residues. V lost 4 bases, J lost 8 bases, and 16 bases lay in between. The CDR3 nucleotides are TGTGCCAGCAGCTCTTGGGGGGGCTGGGATGAGCAGTTCTTC. Translation: CASSSWGGWDEQFF.

The chain uses TRBV11-3 and TRBJ2-1; 13 bases line up with TRBD2. CDR1 is SGHNT and CDR2 is YENEEA in the germline V gene. The CDR3 totals 15 residues. Unmatched junction bases numbered 8, after V lost 6 bases and J lost 9 bases. The CDR3 protein is CASSRGGLAGSEQFF. The CDR3 region has the DNA TGTGCCAGCAGTCGGGGGGGACTAGCGGGGAGTGAGCAGTTCTTC.

The chain uses TRBV5-1 and TRBJ2-5; possible D gene TRBD2, 6 bases. Trimming left V 0 bases short and J 4 bases short, with 10 bases between. Germline assignment: CDR1 SGHRS and CDR2 YFSETQ. The CDR3 sequence is 14 residues long. CDR3 DNA sequence: TGCGCCAGCAGCTTGGCCGGGGGTTTAGAGACCCAGTACTTC. Protein sequence: CASSLAGGLETQYF.

The chain is built from TRBV6-1 and TRBJ1-5; D may be TRBD1 (6 bases). Germline V lookup: CDR1 MNHNS, CDR2 SASEGT. V shed 7 bases and J shed 3 bases, with 16 bases lying between them. The CDR3 loop spans 15 amino acids. The CDR3 loop reads CASTRSDSYNQPQHF. The CDR3 nucleotides are TGTGCCAGCACGCGTTCGGACAGCTACAATCAGCCCCAGCATTTT.

The chain has TRBV5-1 and TRBJ2-1, with 7 bases fitting TRBD1. The CDR3 length is 14 residues. CDR1 SGHRS and CDR2 YFSETQ come from the germline V gene. After removal of 6 bases from V and 3 bases from J, the junction contained 6 bases not matched to a gene. The CDR3 spells CASKGDSHYNEQFF. DNA of the CDR3: TGCGCCAGCAAGGGGGACAGCCACTACAATGAGCAGTTCTTC. Supplemented by reference TRBV5-1 and TRBJ2-1, the full variable domain reads KAGVTQTPRYLIKTRGQQVTLSCSPISGHRSVSWYQQTPGQGLQFLFEYFSETQRNKGNFPGRFSGRQFSNSRSEMNVSTLELGDSALYLCASKGDSHYNEQFFGPGTRLTVL.

The CDR3 sequence: CASSLESGTGLGYTF. The CDR3 DNA is TGTGCCAGCAGCTTAGAGTCGGGGACAGGGTTGGGCTACACCTTC. The rearrangement uses TRBV7-2 and TRBJ1-2; TRBD1 matches 9 bases. The germline CDR1 and CDR2 sequences are SGHTA and FQGNSA. The CDR3 is made up of 15 amino acids. Germline trimming cut 1 base from V and 8 bases from J; bases unmatched to any gene: 8.

This sequence joins TRBV5-1 and TRBJ1-4; 10 bases fit TRBD1. This CDR3 has 15 amino acids. From germline, CDR1 is SGHRS and CDR2 YFSETQ. V dropped 1 base and J dropped 7; count of bases not matched to a gene: 4. CDR3 loop: CASSLLGQGGEKLFF. The CDR3 DNA reads as TGCGCCAGCAGCTTGTTAGGACAGGGGGGTGAAAAACTGTTTTTT.

The chain couples TRBV13 to TRBJ2-7; 7 nucleotides agree with TRBD1. This CDR3 comprises 17 residues. J gave up 1 base and V 4 bases, and 13 bases lay outside the gene matches. CDR1 is PRHDT and CDR2 is FYEKMQ in the germline V gene (reference sequence). CDR3 sequence: CASSSSMGEQGSYEQYF. CDR3 DNA sequence: TGTGCCAGCAGCTCGTCCATGGGAGAACAGGGGTCCTACGAGCAGTACTTC.

The chain has TRBV5-4 and TRBJ2-6; 7 nucleotides align to TRBD2. CDR3 length equals 15 residues. Germline CDR1 SGHNT, CDR2 YYREEE (reference sequence). The trim removed 5 bases at V and 0 bases at J, leaving 2 bases unmatched. The CDR3 loop is CASSRDYSGANVLTF. The CDR3 DNA follows: TGTGCCAGCAGTAGGGACTACTCTGGGGCCAACGTCCTGACTTTC.

The V call is TRBV7-9, the J call TRBJ1-1; D not resolved. Germline CDR1 and CDR2: SEHNR and FQNEAQ (reference sequence). V was trimmed by 2 bases and J by 0 bases, leaving 7 bases between them. This CDR3 contains 14 residues. The CDR3 coding sequence is TGTGCCAGCAGCTTAAAAAATATGAACACTGAAGCTTTCTTT. Protein sequence: CASSLKNMNTEAFF.

This clone was counted once. The gene calls are TRBV19 and TRBJ2-7; D not certain. The CDR3 spans 13 residues. Germline CDR1 is LNHDA and CDR2 is SQIVND (reference sequence). Deletions cut 3 bases from V and 1 base from J, with 7 bases between. CDR3 in amino acids: CASSMVTSYEQYF. The CDR3 DNA is TGTGCCAGTAGTATGGTAACATCCTACGAGCAGTACTTC.

The chain is built from TRBV5-8 and TRBJ2-3; maybe TRBD2 (6 bases). Germline V CDR1 and CDR2: SGHTS, YDEGEE. V was pared by 0 bases and J by 2 bases, with 13 bases between. This CDR3 has 16 residues. CDR3 DNA sequence: TGTGCCAGCAGCTTGGGTCCAGCGGGCCACACAGATACGCAGTATTTT. Amino acid sequence: CASSLGPAGHTDTQYF.

This clone was counted a single time. The chain has TRBV5-1 and TRBJ2-3; 10 bases map to TRBD2. Germline assignment: CDR1 SGHRS and CDR2 YFSETQ. This CDR3 contains 15 residues. Trimming took 6 bases from V and 1 from J; bases not matched to a gene: 5. This CDR3 reads CASKPLAGGTDTQYF. Written as DNA, the CDR3 is TGCGCCAGCAAACCCCTAGCGGGGGGCACAGATACGCAGTATTTT.

The genes are TRBV7-9 and TRBJ1-6; D gene unclear. Germline CDR1 and CDR2: SEHNR and FQNEAQ (reference sequence). V lost 1 base and J lost 0, with 10 bases in between. This CDR3 region has 17 residues. The CDR3 reads CASSLDFSSSYNSPLHF. CDR3 DNA: TGTGCCAGCAGCTTAGATTTCTCCAGCTCCTATAATTCACCCCTCCACTTT.

The chain is built from TRBV10-3 and TRBJ2-5; 9 bases match TRBD2. In germline, CDR1 is ENHRY, CDR2 SYGVKD. This CDR3 contains 17 residues. V lost 8 bases to trimming and J lost 4 bases; unmatched junction nucleotides: 17. The DNA of the CDR3 is TGTGCCATCTCGACCCCAAACGGCGGGGGGGCCGCAGAGACCCAGTACTTC. Translated, it gives CAISTPNGGGAAETQYF.